Shown below are 30 T cell receptor beta chains from a single sample sequenced in a study of cytomegalovirus exposure and HLA in healthy donors (dated by TCRdb to about 2017). Library preparation used the immunoSEQ multiplex PCR assay. The multiplex PCR relied on a mix of 60 forward primers for TCR Vbeta segments and 13 reverse primers for TCR Jbeta segments. Sourced from immuneACCESS, this table was stored by TCRdb with only in-frame sequences that have V and J called. A share of the clones is absent; for the studies checked, an unresolved V gene accounts for under half, and the remainder has no known explanation. Recorded for this sample are roughly 150,000 clones; roughly 80% of them occurred a single time. The ten most abundant clones make up about 2.5% of the sample. The sequenced sample consisted of PBMCs. Receptors originate from a male donor in good health and CMV-seronegative.

About this clone itself: This specimen includes other DNA sequences encoding the same CDR3. The chain carries TRBV9 and TRBJ2-2, with 10 bases fitting TRBD2. In germline, CDR1 is SGDLS, CDR2 YYNGEE. The CDR3 consists of 16 residues. The V gene end was trimmed by 0 bases and the J gene end by 1 base; junction bases not matched to a gene: 0. This chain's CDR3 is CASSVVAGGNTGELFF. DNA for the CDR3: TGTGCCAGCAGCGTAGTAGCGGGGGGGAACACCGGGGAGCTGTTTTTT. The full variable domain, with the rest looked up from reference TRBV9 and TRBJ2-2, is DSGVTQTPKHLITATGQRVTLRCSPRSGDLSVYWYQQSLDQGLQFLIQYYNGEERAKGNILERFSAQQFPDLHSELNLSSLELGDSALYFCASSVVAGGNTGELFFGEGSRLTVL.

The chain carries TRBV5-6 and TRBJ2-7; possibly TRBD1 for D (6 bases). CDR1 is SGHDT and CDR2 is YYEEEE in the germline V gene. The CDR3 covers 14 residues. Trimming pared 0 bases from V and 3 bases from J, leaving 10 bases between. The CDR3 nucleotides are TGTGCCAGCAGCTTGGGGACAGCTTACTACGAGCAGTACTTC. It codes for CASSLGTAYYEQYF. The complete variable domain, with remaining parts taken from reference TRBV5-6 and TRBJ2-7, reads DAGVTQSPTHLIKTRGQQVTLRCSPKSGHDTVSWYQQALGQGPQFIFQYYEEEERQRGNFPDRFSGHQFPNYSSELNVNALLLGDSALYLCASSLGTAYYEQYFGPGTRLTVT.

The V call is TRBV9, the J call TRBJ2-7, with TRBD1 matching 7 bases. The V gene's germline CDR1 is SGDLS and CDR2 YYNGEE. The CDR3 has 16 amino acids. With V trimmed by 0 bases and J by 2 bases, 8 bases remained unmatched. The CDR3 protein is CASSVGGQVWTYEQYF. CDR3 sequence (DNA): TGTGCCAGCAGCGTAGGAGGACAGGTTTGGACCTACGAGCAGTACTTC.

In DNA form, the CDR3 reads TGCGCCAGCAGCCCCGGACTAGCGGGGGGGCACGAGCAGTACTTC. This sequence encodes CASSPGLAGGHEQYF. The genes are TRBV10-1 and TRBJ2-7; TRBD2 matches at 15 bases. After removal of 6 bases from V and 5 bases from J, the junction contained 5 bases not matched to a gene. This CDR3 region has 15 residues. Germline V gives CDR1 WNHNN, CDR2 SYGVQD (reference sequence).

This chain connects TRBV5-1 to TRBJ2-3; TRBD1 agrees at 8 bases. Losses at the gene ends were 6 bases for V and 2 bases for J; bases not matched to a gene: 8. This CDR3 region has 15 residues. Germline-derived CDR1 and CDR2 are SGHRS and YFSETQ. The CDR3 DNA reads TGCGCCAGCACCGAGAGACAGGGGCACACAGATACGCAGTATTTT. Encoded protein: CASTERQGHTDTQYF.

J is TRBJ1-1 and V is TRBV20-1; 8 bases agree with TRBD1. CDR3 length: 11 residues. Looked up from germline, CDR1 is DFQATT and CDR2 is SNEGSKA (reference sequence). CDR3 bases: TGCAGCATGAAACAGGGGGCTGAAGCTTTCTTT. It yields the protein CSMKQGAEAFF.

The CDR3 protein is CASRRTGSFNQPQHF. The CDR3 bases are TGTGCCAGCAGGAGGACAGGGTCCTTCAATCAGCCCCAGCATTTT. The chain is built from TRBV6-5 and TRBJ1-5, with 8 bases matching TRBD1. This CDR3 is built from 15 residues. Germline CDR1 and CDR2: MNHEY and SVGAGI. With V trimmed by 6 bases and J by 3 bases, 7 bases remained unmatched.

This chain links TRBV5-8 with TRBJ2-3; D is possibly TRBD2 (5 bases). Germline values: CDR1 SGHTS, CDR2 YDEGEE. The CDR3 contains 11 residues. Trimming took off 3 bases at V and 9 bases at J, with 8 bases between the two ends. The CDR3 bases are TGTGCCAGCAGCTCGGGGAACACGCAGTATTTT. It encodes CASSSGNTQYF. The variable domain in full, with the rest retrieved from reference TRBV5-8 and TRBJ2-3, is EAGVTQSPTHLIKTRGQQATLRCSPISGHTSVYWYQQALGLGLQFLLWYDEGEERNRGNFPPRFSGRQFPNYSSELNVNALELEDSALYLCASSSGNTQYFGPGTRLTVL.

The chain uses TRBV2 and TRBJ1-2; D is uncertain. Per the germline V gene, CDR1 is SNHLY and CDR2 is FYNNEI. CDR3 length equals 12 residues. Trimming took 3 bases from V and 4 from J, leaving 6 bases between them. CDR3 DNA: TGTGCCAGCAGTGAGTACGGCTATGGCTACACCTTC. Its protein is CASSEYGYGYTF.

This clone was picked up one time. The V gene is TRBV11-2, the J gene TRBJ2-3; D is ambiguous. Trimming cost V 6 bases and J 1 base, with 8 bases left between them. Germline V gives CDR1 SGHAT, CDR2 FQNNGV. The CDR3 runs 13 residues. The CDR3 reads CASSRFGTDTQYF. The CDR3 bases are TGTGCCAGCAGTCGTTTTGGCACAGATACGCAGTATTTT. The full variable domain, rest sourced from reference TRBV11-2 and TRBJ2-3, is EAGVAQSPRYKIIEKRQSVAFWCNPISGHATLYWYQQILGQGPKLLIQFQNNGVVDDSQLPKDRFSAERLKGVDSTLKIQPAKLEDSAVYLCASSRFGTDTQYFGPGTRLTVL.

The V gene is TRBV7-6, the J gene TRBJ2-3; 9 nucleotides align to TRBD1. CDR1 and CDR2 (germline): SGHVS, FNYEAQ. The CDR3 is 16 residues long. The V segment lost 4 bases and the J segment 3 bases; nucleotides outside the gene matches: 8. Here the CDR3 DNA reads TGTGCCAGCAGCTCGGGACAGGGCTTAAGAACAGATACGCAGTATTTT. This gives the protein CASSSGQGLRTDTQYF.

The chain uses TRBV27 and TRBJ2-7; 10 bases are shared with TRBD2. The trim removed 8 bases at V and 4 bases at J, leaving 14 bases unmatched. The CDR3 is 16 residues long. Germline loops: CDR1 MNHEY, CDR2 SMNVEV (reference sequence). The CDR3 here is CASGSRSGGGHYEQYF. The CDR3 DNA sequence: TGTGCCAGCGGATCGAGGAGCGGGGGGGGACATTACGAGCAGTACTTC.

J is TRBJ2-7 and V is TRBV6-5, with D maybe TRBD1 (6 bases). Between the trimmed V and J ends, which lost 0 bases and 2 bases, there was a span of 11 bases. Germline loops: CDR1 MNHEY, CDR2 SVGAGI. This CDR3 has 15 residues. CDR3 bases: TGTGCCAGCAGTTACTCTCGCAGGGGCACCTACGAGCAGTACTTC. It encodes CASSYSRRGTYEQYF.

This clone has only a few counts. This chain joins TRBV4-1 and TRBJ1-5; TRBD1 is a possible D gene (6 bases). CDR1 MGHRA and CDR2 YSYEKL come from the germline V gene. V lost 3 bases to trimming and J lost 6 bases, with 21 bases between them. CDR3 length: 17 amino acids. In DNA form, the CDR3 reads TGCGCCAGCAGCCATTCCCCGAGGGGCAGGGGCGGTCAGCCCCAGCATTTT. Its protein is CASSHSPRGRGGQPQHF.

This chain joins TRBV7-9 and TRBJ1-1; 8 positions agree with TRBD1. Per germline, CDR1 SEHNR and CDR2 FQNEAQ (reference sequence). The V and J ends lost 0 bases and 4 bases, in that order; junction bases with no gene match: 4. The CDR3 sequence is 15 residues long. CDR3 in amino acids: CASSLAVTGGTEAFF. The CDR3 DNA sequence: TGTGCCAGCAGCTTAGCGGTTACAGGGGGCACTGAAGCTTTCTTT.

This sequence joins TRBV19 and TRBJ1-1; tentatively, D is TRBD1 (6 bases). The germline gives CDR1 LNHDA, CDR2 SQIVND (reference sequence). V lost 0 bases, J lost 7 bases, and 12 bases lay in between. The CDR3 runs to 14 residues. This chain's CDR3 is CASSIESRGFEAFF. In DNA, the CDR3 is TGTGCCAGTAGTATAGAAAGCAGGGGATTTGAAGCTTTCTTT.

The chain carries TRBV6-6 and TRBJ2-3; D gene ambiguous. The V gene lost 7 bases and the J gene lost 6 bases, with 17 bases spanning the gap. Germline-derived CDR1 and CDR2 are MNHNY and SVGAGI (reference sequence). This CDR3 is built from 14 residues. In nucleotides, the CDR3 is TGTGCCAGCAACCCCTGGTGGAGCGCCGATACGCAGTATTTT. Protein sequence: CASNPWWSADTQYF.

The rearrangement links TRBV19 to TRBJ1-6, with 7 bases identical to TRBD1. The CDR3 contains 14 residues. V dropped 9 bases and J dropped 6; count of bases not matched to a gene: 8. The germline V gene encodes CDR1 LNHDA and CDR2 SQIVND (reference sequence). As DNA, the CDR3 is TGTGCCAGCACCTTCGGGACAGCTAATTCACCCCTCCACTTT. Translated, it gives CASTFGTANSPLHF.

J is TRBJ2-2 and V is TRBV5-1; possibly TRBD1 for D (5 bases). The CDR3 extends over 15 amino acids. V was cut by 2 bases and J by 5 bases, with 13 bases left in between. Germline V gene lookup returns CDR1 SGHRS and CDR2 YFSETQ. The CDR3 bases are TGCGCCAGCAGCTTAGGGGCCGCTCATACCGGGGAGCTGTTTTTT. This sequence encodes CASSLGAAHTGELFF.

The rearrangement joins TRBV7-6 to TRBJ2-1; D gene ambiguous. The germline V and J ends were trimmed by 0 bases and 5 bases, with 14 bases remaining between them. The CDR3 has 16 residues. Germline V gene sequence: CDR1 SGHVS, CDR2 FNYEAQ. The CDR3 region is CASSLASSFTNNEQFF. The CDR3 DNA is TGTGCCAGCAGCTTAGCGTCCAGTTTCACAAACAATGAGCAGTTCTTC.

V usage is TRBV5-1 and J usage is TRBJ2-5; 7 bases map to TRBD1. The germline V gene encodes CDR1 SGHRS and CDR2 YFSETQ. This CDR3 is built from 15 residues. The J segment lost 3 bases and the V segment lost 2 bases, leaving 7 bases of the junction unmatched. The chain's CDR3 is CASSFIGTDEETQYF. CDR3 nucleotides: TGCGCCAGCAGCTTCATTGGGACAGACGAAGAGACCCAGTACTTC.

The table lists this clone with a few counts. The gene calls are TRBV21-1 and TRBJ2-2; TRBD2 reflects the table's D call only, with no check against the DNA. TRBV21-1 is designated a pseudogene. This CDR3 spans 16 amino acids. The CDR3 here is CASSLGERGGTGELFF. The CDR3 DNA reads TGTGCCAGCAGCCTAGGGGAGCGGGGAGGGACCGGGGAGCTGTTTTTT.

This sequence joins TRBV5-6 and TRBJ1-6; TRBD1 is a possible D gene (5 bases). The V and J ends lost 4 bases and 11 bases respectively, with 16 bases between them. Germline V gene lookup returns CDR1 SGHDT and CDR2 YYEEEE. The length of the CDR3 is 14 residues. The chain's CDR3 is CASSPGGGFAPLHF. CDR3 nucleotide sequence: TGTGCCAGCAGCCCCGGCGGGGGTTTTGCACCCCTCCACTTT.

V usage is TRBV5-1 and J usage is TRBJ2-1; 7 nucleotides agree with TRBD1. Germline V gene data show CDR1 as SGHRS and CDR2 as YFSETQ. The CDR3 loop spans 15 amino acids. V gave up 0 bases and J gave up 7 bases; unmatched junction bases: 7. The CDR3 DNA reads as TGCGCCAGCAGCTTGGGGGACAGTAGCAGGAATGAGCAGTTCTTC. It translates to CASSLGDSSRNEQFF.

As DNA, the CDR3 is TGTGCCAGCAGTCTAGGAACCGGGGAGCTGTTTTTT. It yields the protein CASSLGTGELFF. This sequence joins TRBV7-9 and TRBJ2-2; D remains ambiguous. Germline CDR1 is SEHNR and CDR2 is FQNEAQ (reference sequence). V gave up 6 bases and J gave up 5 bases, with 7 bases separating them. The CDR3 spans 12 residues. Supplemented by reference TRBV7-9 and TRBJ2-2, the full variable domain reads DTGVSQNPRHKITKRGQNVTFRCDPISEHNRLYWYRQTLGQGPEFLTYFQNEAQLEKSRLLSDRFSAERPKGSFSTLEIQRTEQGDSAMYLCASSLGTGELFFGEGSRLTVL.

The chain couples TRBV27 to TRBJ1-5, with D unclear. The V gene's germline CDR1 is MNHEY and CDR2 SMNVEV (reference sequence). V was trimmed by 0 bases and J by 7 bases, leaving 13 bases between them. The CDR3 runs to 15 residues. Here the CDR3 reads CASSLSVGSGQPQHF. In nucleotides, the CDR3 is TGTGCCAGCAGTTTATCCGTGGGGTCGGGGCAGCCCCAGCATTTT.

This rearrangement joins TRBV7-2 to TRBJ2-2; no definite D call. V dropped 5 bases and J dropped 7 bases, with 8 bases sitting between them. Germline assignment: CDR1 SGHTA and CDR2 FQGNSA. This CDR3 contains 12 residues. The CDR3 nucleotides are TGTGCCAGCAGCCCGTCGTACGGGGAGCTGTTTTTT. Its translation: CASSPSYGELFF.

The rearrangement links TRBV20-1 to TRBJ1-2, with no clear D. The CDR3 loop spans 11 amino acids. Germline V CDR1 and CDR2: DFQATT, SNEGSKA (reference sequence). Trimming removed 5 bases from V and 0 bases from J, with 4 bases in between. This chain's CDR3 is CSALSNYGYTF. DNA for the CDR3: TGCAGTGCTCTATCTAACTATGGCTACACCTTC.

The CDR3 coding sequence is TGTGCCAGCAGCTTAGCGGTCGGGGGGGGTTCAAAAAAACTGTTTTTT. Protein: CASSLAVGGGSKKLFF. The V and J genes are TRBV7-6 and TRBJ1-4; TRBD1 is a possible D gene (5 bases). CDR1 is SGHVS, CDR2 FNYEAQ, per germline. The length of the CDR3 is 16 residues. V lost 0 bases, J lost 9 bases, and 17 bases lay in between.

This clone was seen just once. CDR3 DNA: TGTGCCAGCAGACTGCAAAGCACTGAAGCTTTCTTT. It translates to CASRLQSTEAFF. This rearrangement joins TRBV7-9 to TRBJ1-1; D is uncertain. The germline CDR1 and CDR2 sequences are SEHNR and FQNEAQ (reference sequence). Trimming took off 6 bases at V and 4 bases at J, with 9 bases between the two ends. The CDR3 totals 12 residues.